The subject of this entry is one T cell receptor (beta chain). The antigen remains unidentified. These data come from a study of shared clonotypes between healthy human individuals. Study-wide findings and caveats: Tissue TCR repertoires likely differ from these blood-only repertoires. Generation probability values for non-shared clonotypes were lower than those for clonotypes shared by all four donors.

From germline, CDR1 is MDHEN and CDR2 SYDVKM. There are 14 residues in the CDR3. V gave up 7 bases and J gave up 3 bases; unmatched junction bases: 7. Sequenced by immunoSEQ multiplex PCR; TCRdb stores in-frame clones only, minus some. The table shows 1,500,000 or so clones, with around 98.5% occurring only once. This receptor was identified in a man aged 25-45 years in good health. The genes are TRBV28 and TRBJ1-2; 8 nucleotides agree with TRBD1. Sequences were obtained from naive CD4+ T cells sorted from blood. Subset noted: CD45RA+ positively selected. The CDR3 is CASTDRGRDYGYTF. As DNA, the CDR3 is TGTGCCAGCACCGACAGGGGCCGTGACTATGGCTACACCTTC.